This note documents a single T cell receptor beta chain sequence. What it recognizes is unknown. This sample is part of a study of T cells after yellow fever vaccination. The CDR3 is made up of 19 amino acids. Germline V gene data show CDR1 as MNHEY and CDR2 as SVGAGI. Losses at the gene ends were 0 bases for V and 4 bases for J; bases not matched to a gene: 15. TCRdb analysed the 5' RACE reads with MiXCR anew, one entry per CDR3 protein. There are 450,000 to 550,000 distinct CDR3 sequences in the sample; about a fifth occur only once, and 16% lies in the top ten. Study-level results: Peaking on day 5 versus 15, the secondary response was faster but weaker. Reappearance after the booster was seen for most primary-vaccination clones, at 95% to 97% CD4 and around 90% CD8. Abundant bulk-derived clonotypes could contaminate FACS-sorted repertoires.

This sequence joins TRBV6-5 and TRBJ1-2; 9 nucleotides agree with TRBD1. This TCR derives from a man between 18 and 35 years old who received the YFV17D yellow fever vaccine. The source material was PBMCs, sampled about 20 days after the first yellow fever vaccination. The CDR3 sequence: CASSYSQTGQGFIGYGYTF. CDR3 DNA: TGTGCCAGCAGTTACTCTCAAACGGGACAGGGCTTTATAGGCTATGGCTACACCTTC.